This T cell receptor beta chain was obtained from a study of cytomegalovirus exposure and HLA in healthy donors. Study-wide points: Analyzed later, association rates of TCRs varied across HLA loci, with DRB1 most and HLA-C fewest.

Regarding this clone: Its specificity is unknown.

Primers: 60 Vbeta forward and 13 Jbeta reverse. Sequenced by immunoSEQ multiplex PCR; TCRdb stores in-frame clones only, minus some. The sample consists of over 100,000 clones, approximately 75% of them appearing once. The trim removed 1 base at V and 2 bases at J, leaving 3 bases unmatched. This CDR3 contains 15 residues. Germline CDR1 and CDR2: LNHDA and SQIVND (reference sequence). The chain combines TRBV19 with TRBJ2-3; TRBD1 matches at 7 bases. Sequencing was carried out using PBMCs. This receptor was identified in a male donor in good health and CMV-seronegative. The CDR3 nucleotides are TGTGCCAGTAGTATAGGGGACAGTAACACAGATACGCAGTATTTT. Its translation: CASSIGDSNTDTQYF.